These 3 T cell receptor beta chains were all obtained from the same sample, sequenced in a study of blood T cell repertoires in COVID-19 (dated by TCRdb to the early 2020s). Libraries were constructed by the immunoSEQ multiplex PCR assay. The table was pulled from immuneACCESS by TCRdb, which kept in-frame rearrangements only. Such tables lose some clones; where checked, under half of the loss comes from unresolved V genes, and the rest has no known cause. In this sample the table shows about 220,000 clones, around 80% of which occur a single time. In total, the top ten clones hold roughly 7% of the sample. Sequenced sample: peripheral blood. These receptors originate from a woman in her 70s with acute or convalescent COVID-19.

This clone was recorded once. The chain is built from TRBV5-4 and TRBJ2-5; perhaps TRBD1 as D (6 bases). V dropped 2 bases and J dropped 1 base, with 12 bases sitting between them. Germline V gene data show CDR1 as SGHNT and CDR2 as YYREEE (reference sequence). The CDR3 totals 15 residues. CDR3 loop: CASSFSRTAQETQYF. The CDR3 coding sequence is TGTGCCAGCAGCTTTTCCCGGACAGCCCAAGAGACCCAGTACTTC.

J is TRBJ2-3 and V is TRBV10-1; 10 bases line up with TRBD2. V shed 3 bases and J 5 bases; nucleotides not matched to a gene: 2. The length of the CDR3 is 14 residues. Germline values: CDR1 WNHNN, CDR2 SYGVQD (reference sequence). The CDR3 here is CASSDPSGRDTQYF. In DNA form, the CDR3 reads TGCGCCAGCAGTGATCCTAGCGGGAGAGATACGCAGTATTTT.

The CDR3 DNA reads TGTGCCTCACGGGGGGCGGCTGCTTTCTATGGCTACACCTTC. Its protein product is CASRGAAAFYGYTF. This rearrangement joins TRBV19 to TRBJ1-2, with D possibly being TRBD1 (6 bases). This CDR3 comprises 14 residues. V shed 11 bases and J shed 4 bases, with 20 bases lying between them. In germline, CDR1 is LNHDA, CDR2 SQIVND (reference sequence).